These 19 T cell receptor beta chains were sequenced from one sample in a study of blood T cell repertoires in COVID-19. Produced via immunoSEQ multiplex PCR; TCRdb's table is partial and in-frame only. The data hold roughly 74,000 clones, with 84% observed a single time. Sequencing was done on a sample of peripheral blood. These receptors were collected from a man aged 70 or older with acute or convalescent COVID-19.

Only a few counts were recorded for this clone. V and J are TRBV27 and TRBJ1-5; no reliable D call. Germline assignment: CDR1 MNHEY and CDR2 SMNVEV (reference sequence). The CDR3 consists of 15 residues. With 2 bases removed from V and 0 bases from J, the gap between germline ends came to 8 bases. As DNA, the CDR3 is TGTGCCAGCAGTTTAGCCCCCTATAGCAATCAGCCCCAGCATTTT. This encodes CASSLAPYSNQPQHF.

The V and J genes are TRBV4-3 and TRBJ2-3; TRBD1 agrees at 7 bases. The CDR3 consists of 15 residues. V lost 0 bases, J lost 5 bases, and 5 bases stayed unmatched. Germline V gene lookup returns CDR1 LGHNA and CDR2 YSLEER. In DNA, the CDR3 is TGCGCCAGCAGCCAAGAAGGGGGCAAAGGAGATACGCAGTATTTT. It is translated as CASSQEGGKGDTQYF.

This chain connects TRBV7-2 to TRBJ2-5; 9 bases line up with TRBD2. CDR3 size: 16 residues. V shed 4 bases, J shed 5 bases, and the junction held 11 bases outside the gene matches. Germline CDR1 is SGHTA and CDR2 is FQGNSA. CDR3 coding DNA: TGTGCCAGCAGCTCCCTTAGCGGGGGCTCGGGGGAGACCCAGTACTTC. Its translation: CASSSLSGGSGETQYF.

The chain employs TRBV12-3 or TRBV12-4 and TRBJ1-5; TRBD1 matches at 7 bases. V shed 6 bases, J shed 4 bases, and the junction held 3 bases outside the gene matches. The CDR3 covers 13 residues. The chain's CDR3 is CASRGTANQPQHF. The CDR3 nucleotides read TGTGCCAGCAGAGGGACAGCTAATCAGCCCCAGCATTTT.

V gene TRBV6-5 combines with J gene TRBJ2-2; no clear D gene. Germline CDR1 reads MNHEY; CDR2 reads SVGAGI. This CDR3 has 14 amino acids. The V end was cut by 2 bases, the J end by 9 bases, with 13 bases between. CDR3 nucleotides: TGTGCCAGCAGTTACAGGAGTACGAGCTGGGAGCTGTTTTTT. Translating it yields CASSYRSTSWELFF.

In nucleotides, the CDR3 is TGTGCCAGCAGTAGACTAGAAAAGACCCAGTACTTC. Its protein is CASSRLEKTQYF. The V and J genes are TRBV2 and TRBJ2-5, with D possibly TRBD2 on 6 matching bases. Germline loops: CDR1 SNHLY, CDR2 FYNNEI. The CDR3 loop spans 12 amino acids. V was trimmed by 5 bases and J by 6 bases, leaving 10 bases between them.

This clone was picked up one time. The CDR3 DNA reads as TGCGCCAGCAGCCTCACAGGGGAAAGCAATCAGCCCCAGCATTTT. This sequence encodes CASSLTGESNQPQHF. The rearrangement links TRBV4-1 to TRBJ1-5; 7 positions agree with TRBD1. The CDR3 sequence is 15 residues long. Germline V gene sequence: CDR1 MGHRA, CDR2 YSYEKL. Trimming cost V 4 bases and J 1 base; bases outside gene matches: 4.

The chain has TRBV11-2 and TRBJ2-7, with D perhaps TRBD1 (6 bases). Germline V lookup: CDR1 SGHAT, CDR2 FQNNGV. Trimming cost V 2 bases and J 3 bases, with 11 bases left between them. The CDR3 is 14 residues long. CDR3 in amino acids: CASSLTGTVYEQYF. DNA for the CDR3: TGTGCCAGCAGCTTAACAGGGACGGTCTACGAGCAGTACTTC.

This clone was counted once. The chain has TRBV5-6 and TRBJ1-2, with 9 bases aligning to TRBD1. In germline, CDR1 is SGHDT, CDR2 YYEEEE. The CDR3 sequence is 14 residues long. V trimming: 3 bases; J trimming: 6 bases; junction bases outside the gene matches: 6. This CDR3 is CASSSFDRGDGYTF. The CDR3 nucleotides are TGTGCCAGCAGCTCCTTCGACAGGGGGGATGGCTACACCTTC.

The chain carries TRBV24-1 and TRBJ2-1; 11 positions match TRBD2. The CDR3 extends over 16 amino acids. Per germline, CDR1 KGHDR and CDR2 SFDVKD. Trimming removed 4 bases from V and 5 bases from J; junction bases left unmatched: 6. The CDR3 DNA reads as TGTGCCACCAGTGACTTTGGGACTAGCGGACACAATGAGCAGTTCTTC. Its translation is CATSDFGTSGHNEQFF.

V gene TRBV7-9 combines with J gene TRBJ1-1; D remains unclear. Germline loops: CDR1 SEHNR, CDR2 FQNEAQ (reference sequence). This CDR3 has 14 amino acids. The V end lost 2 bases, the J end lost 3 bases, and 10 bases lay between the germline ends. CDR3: CASSLTGKHTEAFF. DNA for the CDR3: TGTGCCAGCAGCTTAACGGGGAAGCACACTGAAGCTTTCTTT.

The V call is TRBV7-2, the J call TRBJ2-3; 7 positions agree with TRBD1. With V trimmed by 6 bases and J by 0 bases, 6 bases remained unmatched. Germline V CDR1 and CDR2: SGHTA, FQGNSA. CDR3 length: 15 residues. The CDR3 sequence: CASRPPGQSTDTQYF. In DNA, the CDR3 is TGTGCCAGCAGGCCTCCGGGACAGAGCACAGATACGCAGTATTTT.

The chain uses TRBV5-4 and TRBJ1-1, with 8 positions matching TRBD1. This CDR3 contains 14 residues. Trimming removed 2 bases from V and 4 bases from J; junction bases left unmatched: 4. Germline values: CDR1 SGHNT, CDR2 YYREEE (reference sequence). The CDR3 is CASSFGQGSTEAFF. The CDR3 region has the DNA TGTGCCAGCAGCTTTGGACAGGGATCCACTGAAGCTTTCTTT.

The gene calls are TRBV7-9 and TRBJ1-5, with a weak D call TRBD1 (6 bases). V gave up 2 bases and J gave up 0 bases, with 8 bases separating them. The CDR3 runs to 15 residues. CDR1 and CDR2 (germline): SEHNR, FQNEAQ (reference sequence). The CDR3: CASSLNRDSNQPQHF. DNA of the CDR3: TGTGCCAGCAGCTTAAACAGGGATAGCAATCAGCCCCAGCATTTT.

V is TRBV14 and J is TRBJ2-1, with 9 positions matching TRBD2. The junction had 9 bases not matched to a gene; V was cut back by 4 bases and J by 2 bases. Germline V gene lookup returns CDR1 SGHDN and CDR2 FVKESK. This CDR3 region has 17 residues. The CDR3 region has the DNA TGTGCCAGCAGCCTCGGGGGGAGGACTAGCGCCTACAATGAGCAGTTCTTC. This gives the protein CASSLGGRTSAYNEQFF.

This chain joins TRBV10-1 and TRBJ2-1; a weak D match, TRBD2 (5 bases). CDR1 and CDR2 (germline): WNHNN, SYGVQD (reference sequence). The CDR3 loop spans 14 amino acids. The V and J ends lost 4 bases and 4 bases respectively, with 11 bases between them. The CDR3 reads CASSVSGPYNEQFF. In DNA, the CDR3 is TGCGCCAGCAGTGTCAGCGGACCGTACAATGAGCAGTTCTTC.

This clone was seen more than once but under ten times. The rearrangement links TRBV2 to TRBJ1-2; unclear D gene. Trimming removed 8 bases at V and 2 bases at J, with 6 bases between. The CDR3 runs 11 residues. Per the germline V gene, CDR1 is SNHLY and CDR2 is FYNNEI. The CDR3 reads CASVENYGYTF. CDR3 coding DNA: TGTGCCAGCGTAGAAAACTATGGCTACACCTTC.

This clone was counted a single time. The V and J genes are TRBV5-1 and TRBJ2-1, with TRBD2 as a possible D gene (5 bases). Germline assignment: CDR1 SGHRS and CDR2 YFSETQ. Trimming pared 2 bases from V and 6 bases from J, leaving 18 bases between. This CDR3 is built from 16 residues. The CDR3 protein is CASSLGSPGKSNEQFF. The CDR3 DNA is TGCGCCAGCAGCTTAGGGTCTCCGGGGAAGAGCAATGAGCAGTTCTTC.

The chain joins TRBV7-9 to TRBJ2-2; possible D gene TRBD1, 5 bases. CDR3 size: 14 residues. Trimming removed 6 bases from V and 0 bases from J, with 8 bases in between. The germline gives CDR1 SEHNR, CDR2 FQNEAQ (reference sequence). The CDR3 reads CASREQANTGELFF. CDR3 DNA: TGTGCCAGCAGAGAACAGGCGAACACCGGGGAGCTGTTTTTT.